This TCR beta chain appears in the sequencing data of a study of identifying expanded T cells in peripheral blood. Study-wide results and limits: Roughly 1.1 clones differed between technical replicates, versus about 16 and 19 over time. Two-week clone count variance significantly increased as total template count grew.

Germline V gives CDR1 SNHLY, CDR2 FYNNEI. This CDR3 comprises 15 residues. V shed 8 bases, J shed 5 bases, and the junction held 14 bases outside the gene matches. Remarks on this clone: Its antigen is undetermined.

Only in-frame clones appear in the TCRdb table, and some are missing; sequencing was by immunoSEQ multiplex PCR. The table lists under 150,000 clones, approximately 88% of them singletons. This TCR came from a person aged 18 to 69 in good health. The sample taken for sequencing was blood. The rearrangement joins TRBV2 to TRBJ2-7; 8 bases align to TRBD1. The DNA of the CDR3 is TGTGCCAGCTCCAGACAGGGGAATTCCCTCGACGAGCAGTACTTC. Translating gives CASSRQGNSLDEQYF. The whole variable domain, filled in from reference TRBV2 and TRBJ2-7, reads EPEVTQTPSHQVTQMGQEVILRCVPISNHLYFYWYRQILGQKVEFLVSFYNNEISEKSEIFDDQFSVERPDGSNFTLKIRSTKLEDSAMYFCASSRQGNSLDEQYFGPGTRLTVT.